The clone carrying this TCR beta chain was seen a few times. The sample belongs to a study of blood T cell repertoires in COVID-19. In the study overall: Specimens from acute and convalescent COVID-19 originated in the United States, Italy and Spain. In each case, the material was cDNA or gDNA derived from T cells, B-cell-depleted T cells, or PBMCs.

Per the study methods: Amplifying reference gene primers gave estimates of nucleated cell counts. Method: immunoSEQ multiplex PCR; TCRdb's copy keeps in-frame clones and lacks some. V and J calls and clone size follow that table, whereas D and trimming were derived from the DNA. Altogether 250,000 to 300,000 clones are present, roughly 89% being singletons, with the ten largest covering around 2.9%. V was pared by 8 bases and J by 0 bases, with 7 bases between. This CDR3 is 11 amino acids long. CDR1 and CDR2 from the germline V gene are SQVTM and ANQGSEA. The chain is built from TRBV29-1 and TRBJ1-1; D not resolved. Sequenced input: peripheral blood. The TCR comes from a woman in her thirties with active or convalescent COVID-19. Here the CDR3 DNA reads TGCAGCTTCGACTTGAACACTGAAGCTTTCTTT. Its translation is CSFDLNTEAFF.